This T cell receptor beta chain was profiled in a study of blood T cells in healthy people across ages. General observations from the study: Versus aged donors, long-lived donors had higher diversity and more naive CD4+ cells. Per-million-T-cell TCR beta diversity fell roughly linearly with age.

The authors ran a second PCR of about 6 to 12 cycles using a sample-barcoded 5' primer and a J-beta primer mix. The yield of each sample was at least 3 million CDR3-containing paired-end reads. One entry per CDR3 protein results from TCRdb running MiXCR on the 5' RACE reads. The sample has about 400,000 distinct CDR3 sequences, about 49% seen once. CDR3 length equals 15 residues. Trimming stripped 5 bases from V and 2 bases from J, with 16 bases between. The germline V gene has CDR1 MNHEY and CDR2 SVGEGT. Per sample, extraction of total RNA gave at least 5 micrograms in every case. This clonotype was counted only a few times. What it binds is not known.

The receptor was isolated from a man between 60 and 75 years old in good health. This rearrangement joins TRBV6-2 or TRBV6-3 to TRBJ2-7; D is unresolved. The source material was blood. The CDR3 sequence: CASSAYSPHTYEQYF. CDR3 nucleotide sequence: TGTGCCAGCAGTGCCTATTCGCCCCATACCTACGAGCAGTACTTC.